This section outlines one TCR beta chain sequence together with its context. The antigen is not known. This specimen belongs to a study of chemoradiotherapy in HPV16-positive cancers. Repeated repertoire sampling spanned the course of chemoradiotherapy. Repertoires were generated with immunoSEQ multiplex PCR, while TCRdb's copy carries only in-frame clones and drops some. This table has 8,500 to 9,000 clones, under 80% appearing once. Points from the study as a whole: Only a couple of HPV16-positive patients supplied the functional HPV-specificity definition.

This clonotype was obtained from a human donor with HPV-associated anogenital cancer. The specimen was obtained from a patient who underwent chemoradiotherapy.

CDR3 nucleotides: TGTGCCATCGGACTAGCGGATTACAATGAGCAGTTCTTC. This gives the protein CAIGLADYNEQFF. The chain joins TRBV6-1 to TRBJ2-1; 10 bases fit TRBD2. The CDR3 is 13 amino acids. V was pared by 10 bases and J by 4 bases, with 4 bases of the junction left unmatched. CDR1 and CDR2 from the germline V gene are MNHNS and SASEGT.